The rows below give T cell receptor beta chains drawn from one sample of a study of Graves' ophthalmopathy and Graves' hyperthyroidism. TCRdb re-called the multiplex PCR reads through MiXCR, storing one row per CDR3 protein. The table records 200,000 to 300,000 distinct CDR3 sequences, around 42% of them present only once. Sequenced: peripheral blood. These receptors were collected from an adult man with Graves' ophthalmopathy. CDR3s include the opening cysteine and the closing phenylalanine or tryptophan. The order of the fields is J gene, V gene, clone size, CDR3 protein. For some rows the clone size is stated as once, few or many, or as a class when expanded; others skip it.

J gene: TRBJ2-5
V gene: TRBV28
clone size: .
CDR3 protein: CASSSSGQLRKETQYF

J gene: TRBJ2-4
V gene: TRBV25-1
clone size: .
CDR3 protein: CASSDWTGSAKNIQYF

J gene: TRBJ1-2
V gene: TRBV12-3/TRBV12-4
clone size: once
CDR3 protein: CTSSLLRDRGSYGYTF

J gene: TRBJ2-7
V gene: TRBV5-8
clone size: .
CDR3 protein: CASSQDRAGNYEQYF

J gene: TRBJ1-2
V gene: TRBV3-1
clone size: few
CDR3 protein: CASRPRTGEGYGYTF

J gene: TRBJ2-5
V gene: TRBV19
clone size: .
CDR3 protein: CASSKGEETQYF

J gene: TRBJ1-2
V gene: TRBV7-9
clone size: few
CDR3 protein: CASSTTGGVPHIYGYTF

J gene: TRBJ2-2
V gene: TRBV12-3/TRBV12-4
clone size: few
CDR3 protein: CASSVRAGGNTGELFF

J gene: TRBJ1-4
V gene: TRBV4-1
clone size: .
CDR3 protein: CASSPDGFNEKLFF

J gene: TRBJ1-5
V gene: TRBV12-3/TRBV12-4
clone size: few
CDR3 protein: CASSLRQGDQPQHF